A single sample gave rise to the 2 T cell receptor beta chains below, sequenced in a study of cytomegalovirus exposure and HLA in healthy donors (TCRdb year 2017). Library creation used the immunoSEQ multiplex PCR assay. In TCRdb, the immuneACCESS table is reduced to in-frame sequences with V and J assigned. These tables do not hold every clone; where another copy was compared, an unresolved V gene accounts for under half, and the others remain unexplained. This sample is represented by about 160,000 clones; 95% to 96% of them were singletons. The ten largest clones capture approximately 0.82% of the sample. The sequencing sample was made of PBMCs. The receptors come from a woman aged 18 to 35 in good health and CMV-seronegative.

This clone showed up just once. V gene TRBV2 combines with J gene TRBJ2-7, with D unclear. The germline gives CDR1 SNHLY, CDR2 FYNNEI. The CDR3 has 13 amino acids. V was cut by 1 base and J by 3 bases, with 7 bases left in between. CDR3 protein: CASSEGGYYEQYF. The CDR3, as DNA: TGTGCCAGCAGTGAAGGAGGATACTACGAGCAGTACTTC.

The V gene is TRBV30, the J gene TRBJ1-1; D gene unclear. Trimming took 2 bases from V and 1 from J, leaving 8 bases between them. The CDR3 is made up of 13 amino acids. Per the germline V gene, CDR1 is GTSNPN and CDR2 is SVGIG (reference sequence). The CDR3 loop is CAWSSSPNTEAFF. CDR3 DNA sequence: TGTGCCTGGAGTTCCTCTCCGAACACTGAAGCTTTCTTT.